This TCR beta chain was documented in a study of blood T cell repertoires in COVID-19. The wider study: The United States, Italy and Spain were the sources of the acute and convalescent COVID-19 samples. T cells, B-cell-depleted T cells, or PBMCs provided the cDNA or gDNA that served as material.

This clone appeared once. The CDR3 has 14 amino acids. Trimming cost V 5 bases and J 4 bases; bases outside gene matches: 5. CDR1 is MNHEY and CDR2 is SMNVEV in the germline V gene (reference sequence). Original handling: Reference gene primer amplification gave nucleated cell count estimates. Assay used: immunoSEQ multiplex PCR; TCRdb lists only in-frame clones, some missing. That table gives V, J and clone size, and the DNA gave D and trimming. The table records roughly 380,000 clones, approximately 91% of them present only once. The gene calls are TRBV27 and TRBJ2-1; 7 bases are shared with TRBD2. This sequence was found in a middle-aged woman with COVID-19, enrolled during active disease. Sequencing used peripheral blood. CDR3 region: CASSPWTSYNEQFF. The DNA for the CDR3 is TGTGCCAGCAGTCCCTGGACTAGTTACAATGAGCAGTTCTTC.